The 13 T cell receptor beta chains below all came from one sample that was sequenced in a study of metastatic and nonmetastatic thyroid tumors. TCRdb re-clonotyped the PCR reads via MiXCR. The data hold over 45,000 clones, with around 25% observed a single time. Thyroid surgery was performed in patients who had received no treatment beforehand. The sequenced sample consisted of blood. All receptors come from a male donor with papillary thyroid cancer or a benign thyroid nodule (not recorded which). Some clones in this sample may be carry-over from other donors' samples.

There are many counts of this clone. A clone one base away is much larger, so this may be a read error. V gene TRBV7-2 combines with J gene TRBJ2-7; no firm D call. The CDR3 is made up of 13 amino acids. Germline assignment: CDR1 SGHTA and CDR2 FQGNSA. This chain's CDR3 is CASSLGRAYERYF. The CDR3 DNA reads TGTGCCAGCAGCTTAGGGCGAGCCTACGAGCGGTACTTC.

In this sample, this clone turned up many times. This chain connects TRBV9 to TRBJ2-3; D might be TRBD2 (6 bases). CDR1 is SGDLS and CDR2 is YYNGEE in the germline V gene. This CDR3 comprises 13 residues. V gave up 4 bases and J gave up 7 bases, with 13 bases separating them. CDR3 in amino acids: CASSRPGENTQYF. In DNA, the CDR3 is TGTGCCAGCAGCCGCCCGGGGGAAAATACGCAGTATTTT.

The gene calls are TRBV6-2 or TRBV6-3 and TRBJ2-7; possibly TRBD2 for D (6 bases). Trimming pared 7 bases from V and 4 bases from J, leaving 17 bases between. Germline-derived CDR1 and CDR2 are MNHEY and SVGEGT. The CDR3 length is 14 residues. The DNA for the CDR3 is TGTGCCAGCATCTCCCTGGGACTTTTTTACGAGCAGTACTTC. The encoded protein is CASISLGLFYEQYF.

In its sample, this clone was seen many times. V gene TRBV9 combines with J gene TRBJ2-3; tentative D call: TRBD2 (7 bases). CDR1 is SGDLS, CDR2 YYNGEE, per germline. V was shortened by 0 bases and J by 4 bases, with 12 bases between the two germline ends. CDR3 length equals 15 residues. The CDR3 protein is CASSVVGGHADTQYF. The CDR3 region has the DNA TGTGCCAGCAGCGTAGTCGGGGGGCATGCAGATACGCAGTATTTT. Full variable domain (remainder filled in from reference TRBV9 and TRBJ2-3): DSGVTQTPKHLITATGQRVTLRCSPRSGDLSVYWYQQSLDQGLQFLIQYYNGEERAKGNILERFSAQQFPDLHSELNLSSLELGDSALYFCASSVVGGHADTQYFGPGTRLTVL.

In this sample, this clone turned up many times. The chain couples TRBV4-1 to TRBJ2-7; 8 bases match TRBD1. V gave up 3 bases and J gave up 1 base; unmatched junction bases: 5. CDR1 and CDR2 from the germline V gene are MGHRA and YSYEKL. The CDR3 is 15 amino acids. CDR3 sequence: CASSHSDRDSYEQYF. CDR3 DNA sequence: TGCGCCAGCAGCCATTCGGACAGGGATTCCTACGAGCAGTACTTC.

In its sample, this clone was seen many times. The chain carries TRBV4-1 and TRBJ2-1; 7 nucleotides line up with TRBD2. J was trimmed by 5 bases and V by 0 bases; bases with no gene match: 7. This CDR3 is 16 amino acids long. Germline assignment: CDR1 MGHRA and CDR2 YSYEKL. CDR3: CASSQDPGGVHNEQFF. CDR3 nucleotide sequence: TGCGCCAGCAGCCAAGATCCGGGAGGAGTTCACAATGAGCAGTTCTTC.

The V gene is TRBV15, the J gene TRBJ2-7; D gene ambiguous. Germline V gene sequence: CDR1 LNHNV, CDR2 YYDKDF (reference sequence). Trimming stripped 4 bases from V and 0 bases from J, with 7 bases between. CDR3 length: 13 amino acids. DNA for the CDR3: TGTGCCACCAGCAACGGATTCTCCTACGAGCAGTACTTC. This encodes CATSNGFSYEQYF.

This clone was counted many times. Other DNA sequences in this specimen translate into the identical CDR3. The J gene is TRBJ2-5, the V gene TRBV30; 8 positions match TRBD2. Trimming removed 0 bases from V and 2 bases from J; junction bases left unmatched: 2. Germline V CDR1 and CDR2: GTSNPN, SVGIG (reference sequence). This CDR3 has 14 residues. The CDR3 reads CAWSVSGGQETQYF. DNA of the CDR3: TGTGCCTGGAGTGTGAGCGGGGGACAAGAGACCCAGTACTTC.

Only a few counts were recorded for this clone. V gene TRBV6-2 or TRBV6-3 combines with J gene TRBJ2-7, with 10 nucleotides matching TRBD2. Per germline, CDR1 MNHEY and CDR2 SVGEGT. V lost 7 bases, J lost 6 bases, and 9 bases stayed unmatched. This CDR3 comprises 14 residues. The CDR3 sequence: CASTALAGAFEQYF. The CDR3 DNA reads TGTGCCAGCACCGCCCTAGCGGGAGCGTTCGAGCAGTACTTC.

V gene TRBV20-1 combines with J gene TRBJ2-7; D unresolved. The CDR3 covers 14 residues. Germline CDR1 reads DFQATT; CDR2 reads SNEGSKA (reference sequence). Deletions cut 2 bases from V and 0 bases from J, with 11 bases between. The CDR3 sequence is CSARPLRVSYEQYF. DNA of the CDR3: TGCAGTGCTAGACCCCTGCGCGTCTCCTACGAGCAGTACTTC.

V is TRBV6-1 and J is TRBJ2-7; 7 nucleotides line up with TRBD1. Germline trimming cut 6 bases from V and 4 bases from J; bases unmatched to any gene: 9. CDR1 and CDR2 (germline): MNHNS, SASEGT. The CDR3 covers 14 residues. CDR3 residues: CASSKTGYRYEQYV. Written as DNA, the CDR3 is TGTGCCAGCAGCAAGACAGGGTATAGGTACGAGCAGTACGTC.

This clone has just one count. This chain's CDR3 is CASSSIYGGTFANTGELFF. The CDR3 DNA reads as TGTGCCAGCAGCTCTATATATGGAGGGACATTCGCGAACACCGGGGAGCTGTTTTTT. The chain couples TRBV11-1 to TRBJ2-2, with D possibly called TRBD1 or TRBD2 (6 bases each). Trimming removed 4 bases at V and 0 bases at J, with 21 bases between. Germline V gene data show CDR1 as SGHAT and CDR2 as FQDESV (reference sequence). There are 19 residues in the CDR3.

The genes are TRBV11-3 and TRBJ2-2, with D tentatively TRBD1 (6 bases). V was cut by 4 bases and J by 7 bases, with 13 bases left in between. Germline CDR1 and CDR2: SGHNT and YENEEA. The CDR3 totals 14 residues. CDR3 sequence (DNA): TGTGCCAGCAGCTCAGGGGTACACCACGGGGAGCTGTTTTTT. Amino acid sequence: CASSSGVHHGELFF.